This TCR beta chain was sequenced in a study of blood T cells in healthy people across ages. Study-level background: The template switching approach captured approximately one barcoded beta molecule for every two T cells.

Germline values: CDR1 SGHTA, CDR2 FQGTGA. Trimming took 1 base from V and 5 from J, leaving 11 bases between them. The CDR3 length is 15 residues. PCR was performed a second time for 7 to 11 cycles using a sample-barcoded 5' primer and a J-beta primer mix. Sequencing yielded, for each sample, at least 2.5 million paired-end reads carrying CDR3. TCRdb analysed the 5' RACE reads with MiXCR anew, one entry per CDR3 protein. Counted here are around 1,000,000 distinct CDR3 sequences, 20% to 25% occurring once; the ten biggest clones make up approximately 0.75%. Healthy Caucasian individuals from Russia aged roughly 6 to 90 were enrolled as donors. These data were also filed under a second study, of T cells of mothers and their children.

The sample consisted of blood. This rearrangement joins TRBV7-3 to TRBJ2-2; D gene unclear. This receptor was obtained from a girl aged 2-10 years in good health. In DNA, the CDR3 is TGTGCCAGCAGCTTAATAGGATGGGGAACCGGGGAGCTGTTTTTT. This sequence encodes CASSLIGWGTGELFF.